The TCR beta chain described here comes from a study of blood T cell repertoires in COVID-19. Study details: PBMCs, B-cell-depleted T cells, or T cells were the source of the cDNA or gDNA that made up the material.

There are 12 residues in the CDR3. V shed 5 bases and J 8 bases; nucleotides not matched to a gene: 5. Germline V gives CDR1 SGHNT, CDR2 YENEEA. Only in-frame clones appear in the TCRdb table, and some are missing; sequencing was by immunoSEQ multiplex PCR. The data contain 100,000 to 150,000 clones, about 80% of them singletons. The sequenced sample was peripheral blood. This TCR came from a man aged 40-55 years with active or convalescent COVID-19. V gene TRBV11-3 combines with J gene TRBJ1-1; 7 nucleotides align to TRBD1. Here the CDR3 reads CASSPGQEEAFF. In DNA, the CDR3 is TGTGCCAGCAGCCCCGGACAGGAAGAAGCTTTCTTT. Full variable domain (outside the CDR3, taken from reference TRBV11-3 and TRBJ1-1): EAGVVQSPRYKIIEKKQPVAFWCNPISGHNTLYWYLQNLGQGPELLIRYENEEAVDDSQLPKDRFSAERLKGVDSTLKIQPAELGDSAVYLCASSPGQEEAFFGQGTRLTVV.